Listed below are T cell receptor beta chains from one sample, sequenced in a study of T cells in Graves' hyperthyroidism and ophthalmopathy. TCRdb itself ran the multiplex PCR reads through MiXCR, one entry per CDR3 protein. The table records hundreds of thousands of distinct CDR3 sequences, less than 25% of them present only once. The sample consisted of blood. The receptors stem from a man aged 30 to 39 with Graves' ophthalmopathy. CDR3s leave out the opening cysteine and the closing phenylalanine or tryptophan. Each record gives: V gene, J gene, CDR3 protein.

v_call: TRBV7-8; j_call: TRBJ2-4; cdr3_aa: ASSLFSGSGVAKNIQY
v_call: TRBV7-9; j_call: TRBJ2-2; cdr3_aa: ASSPGTANTGELF
v_call: TRBV2; j_call: TRBJ1-1; cdr3_aa: ASSAFEAF
v_call: TRBV19; j_call: TRBJ2-2; cdr3_aa: ASSGTSGTAGELF
v_call: TRBV5-6; j_call: TRBJ1-1; cdr3_aa: ASRPFAQNTEAF
v_call: TRBV30; j_call: TRBJ2-5; cdr3_aa: AWSVLETQY
v_call: TRBV20-1; j_call: TRBJ2-5; cdr3_aa: SAKAGNQETQY
v_call: TRBV6-1; j_call: TRBJ2-7; cdr3_aa: ASRAPGLFYEQY
v_call: TRBV2; j_call: TRBJ1-4; cdr3_aa: ASTEGGGGEKLF
v_call: TRBV7-7; j_call: TRBJ2-2; cdr3_aa: ASRREGNTGELF
v_call: TRBV20-1; j_call: TRBJ2-7; cdr3_aa: SAGGGGFSYEQY
v_call: TRBV18; j_call: TRBJ2-3; cdr3_aa: ASSPIQSPSTDTQY
v_call: TRBV6-1; j_call: TRBJ1-5; cdr3_aa: ASSSLDRYSNQPQH
v_call: TRBV7-9; j_call: TRBJ2-6; cdr3_aa: ASSPIGGALNSGANVLT
v_call: TRBV3-1; j_call: TRBJ2-2; cdr3_aa: ASSQEARQYTGELF
v_call: TRBV20-1; j_call: TRBJ2-1; cdr3_aa: SARDLASGRVSYNEQF
v_call: TRBV3-1; j_call: TRBJ2-1; cdr3_aa: ASSQARKTEQF
v_call: TRBV14; j_call: TRBJ2-3; cdr3_aa: ASSQDPYTDTQY
v_call: TRBV20-1; j_call: TRBJ2-1; cdr3_aa: STILAGGRDEQF
v_call: TRBV20-1; j_call: TRBJ2-1; cdr3_aa: SASVYNNEQF
v_call: TRBV5-5; j_call: TRBJ2-1; cdr3_aa: ASSLHGESGDEQF
v_call: TRBV6-2/TRBV6-3; j_call: TRBJ2-7; cdr3_aa: ASSSGTSHPYEQY
v_call: TRBV7-2; j_call: TRBJ2-7; cdr3_aa: ASSFSIEAYEQY
v_call: TRBV7-9; j_call: TRBJ2-5; cdr3_aa: ASSSSETQY
v_call: TRBV30; j_call: TRBJ1-3; cdr3_aa: AWSVQGAFSGNTIY
v_call: TRBV3-1; j_call: TRBJ2-3; cdr3_aa: ASSLGRGDTQY
v_call: TRBV20-1; j_call: TRBJ1-5; cdr3_aa: SARRQSNQPQH
v_call: TRBV5-4; j_call: TRBJ2-1; cdr3_aa: ASSLKDGYNEQF